The 28 T cell receptor beta chains listed next were all sequenced from one sample in a study of blood T cell repertoires in COVID-19. TCRdb's table, derived via immunoSEQ multiplex PCR, lists solely in-frame clones and lacks some. This sample has hundreds of thousands of clones, with less than 90% found just once. Sequencing was performed on peripheral blood. The source of these receptors is a woman between 70 and 85 years old with active or convalescent COVID-19.

The chain joins TRBV2 to TRBJ1-3; perhaps TRBD1 as D (6 bases). The CDR3 is 14 amino acids. The germline gives CDR1 SNHLY, CDR2 FYNNEI. V lost 6 bases and J 2 bases, leaving 11 bases between the germline ends. The CDR3 loop is CASSPTGPGNTIYF. In nucleotides, the CDR3 is TGTGCCAGCAGCCCGACAGGTCCTGGAAACACCATATATTTT.

This chain links TRBV5-1 with TRBJ2-3; 7 positions match TRBD1. This CDR3 is 15 amino acids long. With V trimmed by 3 bases and J by 1 base, 5 bases remained unmatched. Per germline, CDR1 SGHRS and CDR2 YFSETQ. The chain's CDR3 is CASSSGQEGTDTQYF. Here the CDR3 DNA reads TGCGCCAGCAGCTCTGGACAGGAGGGCACAGATACGCAGTATTTT.

The chain carries TRBV28 and TRBJ1-5; no clear D. The CDR3 is 16 amino acids. Trimming took 3 bases from V and 0 from J, leaving 12 bases between them. The germline CDR1 and CDR2 sequences are MDHEN and SYDVKM. CDR3 nucleotide sequence: TGTGCCAGCAGTTTGAGGCGGATCCCTAGCAATCAGCCCCAGCATTTT. As protein: CASSLRRIPSNQPQHF.

In this sample, this clone turned up once. V gene TRBV10-3 combines with J gene TRBJ1-1; D is ambiguous. CDR3 size: 15 residues. Germline V lookup: CDR1 ENHRY, CDR2 SYGVKD. Trimming took off 0 bases at V and 1 base at J, with 9 bases between the two ends. The CDR3 coding sequence is TGTGCCATCAGTGAGTCGCCAGGTTCGAACACTGAAGCTTTCTTT. Translating it yields CAISESPGSNTEAFF.

This chain connects TRBV5-1 to TRBJ2-3; 13 nucleotides align to TRBD2. Germline assignment: CDR1 SGHRS and CDR2 YFSETQ. This CDR3 region has 15 residues. The ends lost 1 base at V and 4 bases at J; junction bases unmatched: 0. CDR3 DNA sequence: TGCGCCAGCAGCTTGACTAGCGGGGGGGCAGATACGCAGTATTTT. Protein sequence: CASSLTSGGADTQYF.

The chain has TRBV6-5 and TRBJ1-2, with D maybe TRBD1 (5 bases). With 3 bases removed from V and 4 bases from J, the gap between germline ends came to 12 bases. Germline CDR1 reads MNHEY; CDR2 reads SVGAGI. CDR3 length: 14 residues. CDR3 residues: CASSYIRGGYGYTF. The CDR3, as DNA: TGTGCCAGCAGTTATATTCGGGGGGGCTATGGCTACACCTTC.

In this sample, this clone turned up a few times. The genes are TRBV7-2 and TRBJ2-1, with 9 bases lining up with TRBD1. Germline V gene data show CDR1 as SGHTA and CDR2 as FQGNSA. With V trimmed by 2 bases and J by 6 bases, 8 bases remained unmatched. The CDR3 length is 16 residues. In nucleotides, the CDR3 is TGTGCCAGCAGCTTAACTCAGACAGGGGGTTTCAATGAGCAGTTCTTC. Protein: CASSLTQTGGFNEQFF.

The table lists this clone with a few counts. The V call is TRBV5-6, the J call TRBJ2-1, with a weak D call TRBD1 (5 bases). V gave up 1 base and J gave up 7 bases, with 9 bases separating them. The germline V gene has CDR1 SGHDT and CDR2 YYEEEE. The CDR3 sequence is 13 residues long. The CDR3 loop reads CASSLNQGNEQFF. The CDR3 DNA reads TGTGCCAGCAGCTTGAACCAGGGAAATGAGCAGTTCTTC.

This clone was counted between two and nine times. V gene TRBV9 combines with J gene TRBJ2-4, with D perhaps TRBD2 (6 bases). The V end was cut by 4 bases, the J end by 8 bases, with 19 bases between. CDR3 length equals 15 residues. Germline V gives CDR1 SGDLS, CDR2 YYNGEE. The CDR3 spells CASSYKVGTGDIQYF. The CDR3 bases are TGTGCCAGCAGCTATAAAGTGGGGACGGGAGACATTCAGTACTTC.

The genes are TRBV30 and TRBJ2-4; 9 nucleotides align to TRBD1. With V trimmed by 6 bases and J by 8 bases, 5 bases remained unmatched. Per germline, CDR1 GTSNPN and CDR2 SVGIG (reference sequence). This CDR3 is built from 12 residues. CDR3 bases: TGTGCCTGCATGGGACAGGGAGACATTCAGTACTTC. Its protein is CACMGQGDIQYF.

V gene TRBV10-1 combines with J gene TRBJ1-1; TRBD1 matches at 7 bases. Germline CDR1 is WNHNN and CDR2 is SYGVQD (reference sequence). V gave up 6 bases and J gave up 8 bases; unmatched junction bases: 12. This CDR3 is 14 amino acids long. This CDR3 reads CASRGQGVNAEAFF. DNA of the CDR3: TGCGCCAGCAGGGGTCAGGGGGTCAACGCCGAAGCTTTCTTT.

In its sample, this clone was seen once. This chain links TRBV9 with TRBJ2-3; 8 nucleotides match TRBD2. V was clipped by 0 bases and J by 4 bases; unmatched bases: 4. Germline CDR1 reads SGDLS; CDR2 reads YYNGEE. The CDR3 has 15 amino acids. The CDR3, as DNA: TGTGCCAGCAGCGTAGCGGGAGGGTTCGCAGATACGCAGTATTTT. As protein: CASSVAGGFADTQYF.

This clone was observed a handful of times. The genes are TRBV3-1 (or the pseudogene TRBV3-2) and TRBJ1-1; no reliable D call. V lost 0 bases and J 1 base, leaving 6 bases between the germline ends. This CDR3 is 14 amino acids long. Germline CDR1 and CDR2: LGHDT and YNNKEL (reference sequence). The DNA for the CDR3 is TGTGCCAGCAGCCAAGATGCAGGGAACACTGAAGCTTTCTTT. Translation gives CASSQDAGNTEAFF.

The CDR3 coding sequence is TGTGCCTGGAGTAAAGCGGGAGGCCACGAGCAGTACTTC. Translation gives CAWSKAGGHEQYF. The chain joins TRBV30 to TRBJ2-7; TRBD2 agrees at 9 bases. The CDR3 contains 13 residues. The germline V gene encodes CDR1 GTSNPN and CDR2 SVGIG (reference sequence). V lost 2 bases, J lost 5 bases, and 4 bases stayed unmatched.

V usage is TRBV5-1 and J usage is TRBJ2-4; 15 nucleotides line up with TRBD2. This CDR3 spans 20 amino acids. CDR1 SGHRS and CDR2 YFSETQ come from the germline V gene. The V and J ends lost 2 bases and 0 bases, in that order; junction bases with no gene match: 9. CDR3 nucleotides: TGCGCCAGCAGCTTAGGGACTAGCGGGGGGTGGGACACAGCCAAAAACATTCAGTACTTC. Protein: CASSLGTSGGWDTAKNIQYF.

The V call is TRBV2, the J call TRBJ2-1; 13 bases fit TRBD2. J lost 7 bases, V lost 4 bases, and 1 base had no gene match. Germline-derived CDR1 and CDR2 are SNHLY and FYNNEI. This CDR3 comprises 14 residues. The CDR3 is CASSVTSGRNEQFF. In nucleotides, the CDR3 is TGTGCCAGCAGTGTGACTAGCGGGAGGAATGAGCAGTTCTTC.

The V call is TRBV5-1, the J call TRBJ2-3; 7 nucleotides match TRBD2. The CDR3 sequence is 15 residues long. Losses at the gene ends were 2 bases for V and 2 bases for J; bases not matched to a gene: 5. Per germline, CDR1 SGHRS and CDR2 YFSETQ. The CDR3 DNA follows: TGCGCCAGCAGCTTCCGGCGGGGGACCACAGATACGCAGTATTTT. As protein: CASSFRRGTTDTQYF.

The chain uses TRBV5-1 and TRBJ2-3; D unclear. Germline CDR1 reads SGHRS; CDR2 reads YFSETQ. Trimming took 5 bases from V and 0 from J, leaving 10 bases between them. This CDR3 contains 14 residues. CDR3 protein: CASRFITSTDTQYF. In DNA, the CDR3 is TGCGCCAGCAGATTCATTACTAGCACAGATACGCAGTATTTT. The whole variable domain, filled in from reference TRBV5-1 and TRBJ2-3, reads KAGVTQTPRYLIKTRGQQVTLSCSPISGHRSVSWYQQTPGQGLQFLFEYFSETQRNKGNFPGRFSGRQFSNSRSEMNVSTLELGDSALYLCASRFITSTDTQYFGPGTRLTVL.

The chain carries TRBV9 and TRBJ2-7; D possibly corresponds to TRBD1 (5 bases). The ends were cut back, 3 bases at V and 3 bases at J, with 7 bases in the middle. There are 12 residues in the CDR3. Per germline, CDR1 SGDLS and CDR2 YYNGEE. The CDR3 bases are TGTGCCAGCAGCGCACAGGACTACGAGCAGTACTTC. Residues: CASSAQDYEQYF. Filled out from reference TRBV9 and TRBJ2-7, the complete variable domain reads DSGVTQTPKHLITATGQRVTLRCSPRSGDLSVYWYQQSLDQGLQFLIQYYNGEERAKGNILERFSAQQFPDLHSELNLSSLELGDSALYFCASSAQDYEQYFGPGTRLTVT.

The chain uses TRBV11-3 and TRBJ2-1, with D perhaps TRBD2 (6 bases). This CDR3 comprises 15 residues. Germline CDR1 reads SGHNT; CDR2 reads YENEEA. Trimming took 2 bases from V and 4 from J, leaving 12 bases between them. Here the CDR3 DNA reads TGTGCCAGCAGCTTACCATTCGGGAGTTACAATGAGCAGTTCTTC. It encodes CASSLPFGSYNEQFF. Variable domain in full (rest from reference TRBV11-3 and TRBJ2-1): EAGVVQSPRYKIIEKKQPVAFWCNPISGHNTLYWYLQNLGQGPELLIRYENEEAVDDSQLPKDRFSAERLKGVDSTLKIQPAELGDSAVYLCASSLPFGSYNEQFFGPGTRLTVL.

The rearrangement joins TRBV9 to TRBJ1-2; TRBD1 matches at 10 bases. Germline V lookup: CDR1 SGDLS, CDR2 YYNGEE. The V and J ends lost 0 bases and 4 bases, in that order; junction bases with no gene match: 6. CDR3 length equals 16 residues. The CDR3 DNA follows: TGTGCCAGCAGCGTAGAACCCGGGACAGGGGCCTATGGCTACACCTTC. Its translation is CASSVEPGTGAYGYTF. Filled out from reference TRBV9 and TRBJ1-2, the complete variable domain reads DSGVTQTPKHLITATGQRVTLRCSPRSGDLSVYWYQQSLDQGLQFLIQYYNGEERAKGNILERFSAQQFPDLHSELNLSSLELGDSALYFCASSVEPGTGAYGYTFGSGTRLTVV.

The chain uses TRBV5-6 and TRBJ2-5; TRBD2 is a possible D gene (5 bases). Germline values: CDR1 SGHDT, CDR2 YYEEEE. Between the trimmed V and J ends, which lost 1 base and 9 bases, there was a span of 19 bases. This CDR3 comprises 15 residues. This chain's CDR3 is CASSLMSRTDGAQYF. The CDR3 coding sequence is TGTGCCAGCAGCTTGATGTCTAGGACTGACGGGGCCCAGTACTTC.

The chain links TRBV2 to TRBJ2-1, with D uncertain. Trimming left V 4 bases short and J 0 bases short, with 10 bases between. The CDR3 totals 15 residues. The germline V gene has CDR1 SNHLY and CDR2 FYNNEI. CDR3 protein: CASSGRLSSYNEQFF. CDR3 DNA: TGTGCCAGCAGTGGAAGATTGAGCTCCTACAATGAGCAGTTCTTC. Complete variable domain (other parts from reference TRBV2 and TRBJ2-1): EPEVTQTPSHQVTQMGQEVILRCVPISNHLYFYWYRQILGQKVEFLVSFYNNEISEKSEIFDDQFSVERPDGSNFTLKIRSTKLEDSAMYFCASSGRLSSYNEQFFGPGTRLTVL.

The CDR3 DNA reads as TGCGCCAGCAGCTTCTTGTATACGCAGTATTTT. This codes for CASSFLYTQYF. The chain combines TRBV5-1 with TRBJ2-3; D is ambiguous. The germline V and J ends were trimmed by 2 bases and 7 bases, with 5 bases remaining between them. This CDR3 region has 11 residues. Germline CDR1 reads SGHRS; CDR2 reads YFSETQ.

The chain employs TRBV10-3 and TRBJ2-3, with TRBD2 identical over 8 bases. J was trimmed by 4 bases and V by 6 bases; bases with no gene match: 9. The CDR3 runs to 15 residues. Germline assignment: CDR1 ENHRY and CDR2 SYGVKD. The CDR3 sequence: CAISGGGGSPDTQYF. The CDR3 region has the DNA TGTGCCATCAGCGGGGGGGGCGGGAGCCCAGATACGCAGTATTTT.

The chain carries TRBV19 and TRBJ2-2; D call uncertain. V lost 7 bases to trimming and J lost 2 bases, with 8 bases between them. This CDR3 has 13 residues. Germline V CDR1 and CDR2: LNHDA, SQIVND (reference sequence). The CDR3 sequence is CASTTPNTGELFF. In nucleotides, the CDR3 is TGTGCCAGTACCACTCCCAACACCGGGGAGCTGTTTTTT. The variable domain in full, with the rest retrieved from reference TRBV19 and TRBJ2-2, is DGGITQSPKYLFRKEGQNVTLSCEQNLNHDAMYWYRQDPGQGLRLIYYSQIVNDFQKGDIAEGYSVSREKKESFPLTVTSAQKNPTAFYLCASTTPNTGELFFGEGSRLTVL.

The CDR3 region has the DNA TGTGCCAGCAGCCAAGATATCCCAGGGCCCTCCTACGAGCAGTACTTC. Protein sequence: CASSQDIPGPSYEQYF. This chain connects TRBV4-2 to TRBJ2-7, with D perhaps matching TRBD1 (5 bases). Between the trimmed V and J ends, which lost 0 bases and 0 bases, there was a span of 12 bases. Germline CDR1 and CDR2: LGHNA and YNFKEQ. The CDR3 extends over 16 amino acids.

CDR3 sequence reads: CASTVADQPQHF. CDR3 nucleotides: TGTGCCAGCACCGTAGCCGATCAGCCCCAGCATTTT. The chain couples TRBV6-6 to TRBJ1-5; D gene ambiguous. Trimming removed 7 bases at V and 5 bases at J, with 9 bases between. This CDR3 comprises 12 residues. Germline V CDR1 and CDR2: MNHNY, SVGAGI (reference sequence).